The TCR beta chain under discussion was sequenced for a study of OX40 agonist ivuxolimab in advanced cancers. Background on the study: Ivuxolimab, which is an agonistic anti-OX40 (CD134) antibody, was administered to the patients. Among those treated, three patients had partial responses, one with hepatocellular carcinoma and two with cutaneous melanoma.

Generated by immunoSEQ multiplex PCR, the TCRdb table keeps only in-frame clones and is missing some. The sample lists about 58,000 clones; approximately 87% were seen once. CDR3 length equals 16 residues. Germline CDR1 and CDR2: MDHEN and SYDVKM. The J segment lost 4 bases and the V segment lost 4 bases, leaving 11 bases of the junction unmatched. Study outcomes and limitations: Among the lowest peripheral clonal expansion occurred in 0.1-3.0 mg/kg partial responders. Averaging showed that CD8+ T cells had more expanded clones than CD4+ did.

Note on this clone: No antigen is known for it.

The gene calls are TRBV28 and TRBJ2-7; TRBD1 agrees at 9 bases. The receptor was derived from an adult with an advanced solid tumor such as melanoma, head and neck, liver or kidney cancer. The sample consisted of CD4+ or CD8+ T cells sorted from blood, taken in a trial of the OX40 agonist ivuxolimab. DNA of the CDR3: TGTGCCAGCAGTTCCCAGGCCGGGACAGGGAGATACGAGCAGTACTTC. As protein: CASSSQAGTGRYEQYF.